This note documents a single T cell receptor (beta chain) sequence. TCRdb used MiXCR to reprocess the 5' RACE reads, holding one entry per CDR3 protein. The profile shows about 68,000 distinct CDR3 sequences, around 17% of them singletons. CDR1 is SGHRS, CDR2 YFSETQ, per germline. CDR3 length equals 15 residues. Trimming took 2 bases from V and 0 from J; bases not matched to a gene: 1. The data derive from a study of T-cell memory formation after mild COVID-19. The material sequenced was PBMCs or a T cell subset sorted from them (not recorded which). The TCR originated in an adult woman who had mild COVID-19 (a few samples of this study predate the infection). Cell type and time point are not known. The chain employs TRBV5-1 and TRBJ2-7; 11 positions agree with TRBD1. CDR3 in amino acids: CASSFGTGGSYEQYF. The CDR3 DNA sequence: TGCGCCAGCAGCTTTGGGACAGGGGGCTCCTACGAGCAGTACTTC.